The entry below gives a single T cell receptor beta chain sequence along with its context. The germline V gene has CDR1 WSHSY and CDR2 SAAADI. The V gene end was trimmed by 6 bases and the J gene end by 4 bases; junction bases not matched to a gene: 6. CDR3 size: 14 residues. The data were taken from a study of blood T cell repertoires in COVID-19. Study as a whole: Samples representing acute and convalescent COVID-19 were sourced from the United States, Italy and Spain. From T cells, B-cell-depleted T cells, or PBMCs came the material, which was cDNA or gDNA.

Original processing notes: Amplification with reference gene primers provided the estimates of nucleated cell counts. Data came from immunoSEQ multiplex PCR; TCRdb stores just in-frame clones and leaves some out. That table supplies the V and J calls and clone size; D and trimming were determined from the DNA. The sample comprises about 190,000 clones, around 90% of which are singletons, and approximately 6.7% rests with the top ten. V and J are TRBV10-2 and TRBJ2-3; 8 positions agree with TRBD2. The clonotype was recovered from a man aged 40-55 years with acute or convalescent COVID-19. The specimen was peripheral blood. CDR3 protein: CASSPKRGSDTQYF. CDR3 in DNA: TGCGCCAGCAGCCCGAAGCGGGGGTCAGATACGCAGTATTTT.